The 3 T cell receptor beta chains below all came from one sample that was sequenced in a study of sequential checkpoint blockade in melanoma. Sample treatment: randomized to nivolumab then ipilimumab (arm A) or the reverse (arm B). Method: immunoSEQ multiplex PCR; TCRdb's copy keeps in-frame clones and lacks some. The sample yields some 6,200 clones, roughly 57% seen once. The starting material was CD8+ T cells sorted from blood (inferred from file names), obtained from a patient given nivolumab and ipilimumab in sequence. These receptors were obtained from a human donor with melanoma.

The V call is TRBV5-5, the J call TRBJ2-2; D is undetermined. Between the trimmed V and J ends, which lost 4 bases and 0 bases, there was a span of 19 bases. Germline V gene lookup returns CDR1 SGHKS and CDR2 YYEKEE (reference sequence). This CDR3 spans 18 amino acids. This chain's CDR3 is CASSMELGPFTNTGELFF. Written as DNA, the CDR3 is TGTGCCAGCAGCATGGAACTTGGGCCCTTTACGAACACCGGGGAGCTGTTTTTT.

This sequence joins TRBV28 and TRBJ2-7; TRBD1 is a possible D gene (6 bases). This CDR3 has 14 amino acids. From germline, CDR1 is MDHEN and CDR2 SYDVKM. Trimming stripped 4 bases from V and 0 bases from J, with 10 bases between. The chain's CDR3 is CASSSDSLSYEQYF. The DNA of the CDR3 is TGTGCCAGCAGTTCGGACAGCCTCTCCTACGAGCAGTACTTC.

The rearrangement uses TRBV28 and TRBJ2-7, with 9 bases that match TRBD1. The germline gives CDR1 MDHEN, CDR2 SYDVKM. The CDR3 runs 14 residues. Germline trimming cut 8 bases from V and 2 bases from J; bases unmatched to any gene: 7. The CDR3 loop reads CASFMGTGPYEQYF. The CDR3 region has the DNA TGTGCCAGCTTCATGGGGACAGGGCCCTACGAGCAGTACTTC. Full variable domain (outside the CDR3, taken from reference TRBV28 and TRBJ2-7): DVKVTQSSRYLVKRTGEKVFLECVQDMDHENMFWYRQDPGLGLRLIYFSYDVKMKEKGDIPEGYSVSREKKERFSLILESASTNQTSMYLCASFMGTGPYEQYFGPGTRLTVT.